This T cell receptor (beta chain) was captured by sequencing in a study of regulatory T cells in long-lasting Graves disease (dated by TCRdb to the early 2020s). With regard to the full study: Persistent Graves' disease was defined as antithyroid drug treatment for over 5 years with persistently positive TSH receptor autoantibodies. Patients with persistent Graves' disease were compared with patients with newly diagnosed Graves' disease using TCR sequencing and RNA sequencing of peripheral blood. The study was conducted in China and was registered as a clinical trial. A total of approximately 35 samples underwent TCR sequencing: about 13 from persistent and roughly 20 from newly diagnosed Graves' disease patients. Antithyroid drugs had been taken for roughly 10 years on average by persistent Graves' disease patients in the clinical cohort. What the study reported, not specific to this receptor: Because the primary lesion, thyroid tissue, could not be accessed, the study looked at peripheral blood alone. The authors noted that the small sample size was a limitation that may lower accuracy. Lower TCR Shannon entropy and fewer highly expanded clones were observed in persistent Graves' disease patients than in newly diagnosed patients, which suggested clonal expansion. Patients with persistent disease shared more public clonotypes (approximately 2,500) than newly diagnosed patients did (around 1,000). Sequencing and analysis were limited to the TCR beta chain. Preferential use of TRBV28, TRBJ1-2 and TRBJ2-5 was observed in persistent disease, whereas TRBV20-1 and TRBJ2-1 were favored in newly diagnosed disease.

CDR1 and CDR2 (SGHTA, FQGTGA) derive from the germline V gene. The CDR3 runs 13 residues from the cysteine to the phenylalanine. This entry keeps only the CDR3 DNA: 39 bases, framed from base 1. The germline ends are 10 bases apart after V is trimmed by 1 base and J by 9 bases. The intended sense of this specimen's time point label: persistent/refractory GD, antithyroid drugs over 5 years with positive TRAb. For both TCR sequencing and RNA sequencing, RNA was extracted from PBMCs in TRIzol. Graves' disease was diagnosed according to American Thyroid Association guidelines. Patients for the study were recruited at an endocrinology department in Xi'an, China. Each patient gave about 10 milliliters of peripheral blood, collected in an EDTA anticoagulant tube. PBMCs were isolated by Ficoll Paque Plus density gradient separation without further T cell sorting. An Agilent 2100 Bioanalyzer and agarose gel were used to assess RNA quality, and a NanoDrop 2000 was used to measure RNA concentration.

The protocol used for the library was multiplex PCR. These reads were obtained on an Illumina HiSeq 4000. iRepertoire HTBI primers and Arm-PCR amplification of CDR3 regions were used to construct TCR beta libraries. Before sequencing, the PCR products underwent gel purification. The paper's processing steps were these. Gene usage analysis of CDR3 amino acid clonotypes used the approximately 62 TRBV and about 15 TRBJ segments found across samples. Filtered high-quality paired reads were merged into contigs using COPE and FqMerger. BLAST was used to align contigs to IMGT TRBV, TRBD and TRBJ reference genes, and CDR3 was defined according to IMGT. Clonotypes above 0.1% frequency were classified as highly expanded clones. Repertoire diversity was measured by Shannon entropy, and V-J evenness by the Gini coefficient. A clonotype was considered public if more than one individual shared it. TCRdb reworked the public reads: Q25 trimming with fastp, MiXCR clone assembly, productive beta chains retained. Each CDR3 protein appears once, grouped with its most common genes and DNA. What appears here as the V and J calls and clone size reflects TCRdb's work, not the paper's. The sample table records roughly 470,000 distinct CDR3 sequences; roughly 20% of these occur just once. About 7.8% of the sample is taken by the ten largest.

Of note for this clonotype: Its antigen specificity is not known. Per-base qualities were not stored, and no clone one base away is much larger.

The chain is encoded by TRBV7-3 joined to TRBJ2-1; the D gene remains uncertain. Specimen: peripheral blood mononuclear cells (PBMCs), collected when the disease was refractory, from a patient treated with antithyroid drugs. The receptor was isolated from a female donor with Graves disease. The nucleotides are TGTGCCAGCAGCTTAAGGCTAATCAGTGAGCAGTTCTTC. Its protein reads: CASSLRLISEQFF.